This T cell receptor beta chain was profiled in a study of molecular identifiers for immune sequencing clone quantification. This clonotype has a count of ten or more. The antigen is undetermined. Study observations and caveats: Whereas clones above 20 RNA copies held under 1% of naive-cell molecules, they held over 97% of effector molecules. Sharing of a barcode by identical TCR molecules could cause highly expanded clone sizes to be underestimated.

Making the bulk TCR libraries relied on previously described methods and listed TCR primers. TCRdb ran MiXCR on the PCR reads and lists one entry per CDR3 protein. This table has about half a million distinct CDR3 sequences, roughly a fifth appearing once. Naive CD8 T cells, phenotype CD8+CD4-CCR7+CD45RA+, were sorted. The sequenced sample consisted of naive CD8+ T cells from blood, with Jurkat cell RNA spiked in. Noted subset: FACS-sorted CD8+CD4-CCR7+CD45RA+ naive T cells. The clonotype originates from a human donor in good health. Some libraries in this study had Jurkat cell RNA spiked in.

The CDR3 loop is CSARDETSGSNWDEQFF. CDR3 in DNA: TGCAGTGCTAGAGATGAGACTAGCGGCTCAAATTGGGATGAGCAGTTCTTC. The J gene is TRBJ2-1, the V gene TRBV20-1; 9 nucleotides align to TRBD2. Germline-derived CDR1 and CDR2 are DFQATT and SNEGSKA (reference sequence). The CDR3 is 17 amino acids. J was trimmed by 8 bases and V by 0 bases; bases with no gene match: 14.